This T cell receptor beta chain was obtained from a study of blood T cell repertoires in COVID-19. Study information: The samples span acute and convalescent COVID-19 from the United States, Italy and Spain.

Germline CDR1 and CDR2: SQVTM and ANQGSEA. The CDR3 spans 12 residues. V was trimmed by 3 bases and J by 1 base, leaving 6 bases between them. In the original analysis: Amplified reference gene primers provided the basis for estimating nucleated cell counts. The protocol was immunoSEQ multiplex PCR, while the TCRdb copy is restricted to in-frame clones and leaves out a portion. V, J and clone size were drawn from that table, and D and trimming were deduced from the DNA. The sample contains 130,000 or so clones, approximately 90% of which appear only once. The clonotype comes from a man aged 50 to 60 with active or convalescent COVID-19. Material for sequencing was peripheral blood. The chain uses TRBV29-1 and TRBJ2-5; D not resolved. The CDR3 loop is CSVDAGQETQYF. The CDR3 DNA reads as TGCAGCGTTGATGCAGGCCAAGAGACCCAGTACTTC. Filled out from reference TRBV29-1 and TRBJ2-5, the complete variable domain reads SAVISQKPSRDICQRGTSLTIQCQVDSQVTMMFWYRQQPGQSLTLIATANQGSEATYESGFVIDKFPISRPNLTFSTLTVSNMSPEDSSIYLCSVDAGQETQYFGPGTRLLVL.